The sequence of this TCR beta chain was determined in a study of regulatory T cells in long-lasting Graves disease. Study summary: Duration of antithyroid drug therapy among newly diagnosed Graves' patients was under 3 months.

Both iRepertoire HTBI primers and Arm-PCR of CDR3 regions were used to build the TCR beta libraries. TCRdb itself ran the multiplex PCR reads through MiXCR, one entry per CDR3 protein. The sample records about 530,000 distinct CDR3 sequences, around 16% being singletons. The germline gives CDR1 SNHLY, CDR2 FYNNEI. The CDR3 contains 14 residues. The ends were cut back, 8 bases at V and 2 bases at J, with 15 bases in the middle. Specified time point: newly diagnosed GD, antithyroid drugs for less than 3 months. Following extraction of RNA from PBMCs, that RNA was used to make the TCR library. Into tubes containing EDTA, approximately 8.9 milliliters of peripheral blood were drawn. This clonotype was counted at least ten times. This same sample was also part of a study on T cells in Graves' hyperthyroidism and ophthalmopathy. That source reports: The TCR CDR3 first-round RT-PCR relied on the HTBI primer set. For ophthalmopathy, model prediction preceded onset by a median about 6 months.

This receptor was taken from a woman aged 35 to 60 with Graves disease. The rearrangement joins TRBV2 to TRBJ1-1; a possible D gene is TRBD1 (6 bases). Sample: peripheral blood mononuclear cells (PBMCs), taken at new diagnosis, from a patient treated with antithyroid drugs. The CDR3 sequence is CASRGGQLNTEAFF. For the CDR3, the DNA is TGTGCCAGCCGGGGGGGGCAGCTTAACACTGAAGCTTTCTTT.